This entry features one T cell receptor (beta chain) sequence. The target antigen is unknown. This record belongs to a study of T cell repertoires in cytomegalovirus infection. General study findings and limits: HLA-C-restricted CMV-specific TCR beta clonotypes were dominant in the ex vivo response.

TCRdb passed the reads through MiXCR, listing each CDR3 protein once. The table has just under 550,000 distinct CDR3 sequences, about 30% seen once; the top ten hold less than 15%. The length of the CDR3 is 15 residues. Germline V CDR1 and CDR2: DFQATT, SNEGSKA (reference sequence). The V and J ends lost 0 bases and 9 bases respectively, with 15 bases between them. The chain carries TRBV20-1 and TRBJ1-6; D is ambiguous. Sequencing was performed on PBMCs. The TCR originated in a human donor in good health (CMV status not recorded). Some clones in this sample may be carry-over from other donors' samples. The CDR3 reads CSARDPLSNLSPLHF. The CDR3 DNA reads TGCAGTGCTAGAGACCCTCTGTCTAATCTTTCACCCCTCCACTTT.